This TCR beta chain is drawn from a study of T cells in Graves' hyperthyroidism and ophthalmopathy. Clinical symptoms, serum thyroxine and TRAb, thyroid ultrasound and orbital computed tomography together formed the diagnostic basis. Each 10 ml fresh peripheral blood draw supplied the PBMCs. The V gene end was trimmed by 2 bases and the J gene end by 2 bases; junction bases not matched to a gene: 6. This CDR3 has 15 residues. The source material, RNA transcripts, was used to amplify TCR beta CDR3 regions. The HTBI primer set was used in a first-round RT-PCR of the TCR CDR3. MiXCR, run by TCRdb on the multiplex PCR reads, gives a single entry per CDR3 protein. Of 200,000 to 250,000 distinct CDR3 sequences listed, more than 20% are singletons. In its sample, this clonotype was seen many times.

The V call is TRBV12-3 or TRBV12-4, the J call TRBJ2-7; 7 bases agree with TRBD2. Source material: blood. The source of this sequence is a woman between 35 and 50 years old with Graves' ophthalmopathy. DNA for the CDR3: TGTGCCAGCAGTTTACTGGCTAGCGGAGCCTACGAGCAGTACTTC. Translation gives CASSLLASGAYEQYF.